These T cell receptor beta chains were read from a single sample in a study of shared clonotypes between healthy human individuals. The repertoire was sequenced with immunoSEQ multiplex PCR; TCRdb's copy has only in-frame clones and lacks some. This sample has about 2.2 million clones, with about 93% found just once. Source material: naive CD8+ T cells from PBMCs. These receptors all come from a man aged 18 to 30 in good health. Some clones in this sample may be carry-over from other donors' samples. CDR3s include the opening cysteine and the closing phenylalanine or tryptophan. The D gene is left open where the match is weak. For some rows the clone size is stated as once, few or many, or as a class when expanded; others skip it.

-	TRBJ1-1	-	TRBV2	TGTGCCAGCAGTGTTCCCGGGCGGACTGAAGCTTTCTTT	CASSVPGRTEAFF
once	TRBJ1-1	-	TRBV5-4	TGTGCCAGCAGCTTGGATAAGGGAGGGACTGAAGCTTTCTTT	CASSLDKGGTEAFF
-	TRBJ2-5	-	TRBV9	TGTGCCAGCAGCGTTTTGACTACCCCCGGAGAGACCCAGTACTTC	CASSVLTTPGETQYF
-	TRBJ2-1	TRBD1	TRBV15	TGTGCCACCAGCAGATACAGGGGGCCAATGAATGAGCAGTTCTTC	CATSRYRGPMNEQFF
once	TRBJ2-1	-	TRBV7-6	TGTGCCAGCAGCTCCAATGTCTACAATGAGCAGTTCTTC	CASSSNVYNEQFF
-	TRBJ2-1	TRBD1	TRBV7-9	TGTGCCAGCAGCTTGGCCCCAAGACAGGGGGGATACAATGAGCAGTTCTTC	CASSLAPRQGGYNEQFF
once	TRBJ2-7	TRBD1	TRBV11-2	TGTGCCAGCAGCTTGCGGACAGGGGGCAGCGACGAGCAGTACTTC	CASSLRTGGSDEQYF
-	TRBJ2-7	-	TRBV27	TGTGCCAGCAGGACGAGCGCACGATCCTACGAGCAGTACTTC	CASRTSARSYEQYF
-	TRBJ2-1	TRBD2	TRBV5-1	TGCGCCAGCAGCTTCGGGACTAGCGGGGGGAACTCCTACAATGAGCAGTTCTTC	CASSFGTSGGNSYNEQFF
-	TRBJ2-1	TRBD2	TRBV29-1	TGCAGCGTCGCCGGGTTGCGGGAGGGTCCGAAGGTCAATGAGCAGTTCTTC	CSVAGLREGPKVNEQFF
-	TRBJ2-7	TRBD2	TRBV28	TGTGCCAGCAGTTCTCGGGCTAGCGGGAGCTACGAGCAGTACTTC	CASSSRASGSYEQYF
-	TRBJ2-7	-	TRBV29-1	TGCAGCGTTTCCATAAGGTACTCCTACGAGCAGTACTTC	CSVSIRYSYEQYF